The 14 T cell receptor beta chains presented below share a single source sample, sequenced in a study of a mutant IDH1 vaccine in newly diagnosed glioma. Time point meaning: week 11, during vaccination. Vaccination used 300 ug of mutant IDH1 20-mer peptide per dose, with topical imiquimod. These TCRs are of unknown antigen specificity. Method: immunoSEQ multiplex PCR; TCRdb's copy keeps in-frame clones and lacks some. Among approximately 110,000 clones, roughly nine tenths were seen once, and the ten largest hold roughly 0.57%. The specimen comprised PBMCs, sampled from a glioma patient whose treatment included an IDH1 peptide vaccine. Receptor source: a woman in her forties or fifties with glioma.

The chain carries TRBV28 and TRBJ1-3; D is uncertain. Germline V gene lookup returns CDR1 MDHEN and CDR2 SYDVKM. The V end was cut by 2 bases, the J end by 2 bases, with 7 bases between. The CDR3 is made up of 14 amino acids. The CDR3 DNA follows: TGTGCCAGCAGTTTAATAGGGCCTGGAAACACCATATATTTT. Amino acid sequence: CASSLIGPGNTIYF.

The genes are TRBV27 and TRBJ2-1, with D unclear. Germline loops: CDR1 MNHEY, CDR2 SMNVEV (reference sequence). The CDR3 sequence is 14 residues long. V dropped 7 bases and J dropped 0 bases, with 10 bases sitting between them. The CDR3 reads CASTWRSSYNEQFF. The CDR3 DNA reads TGTGCCAGCACCTGGCGAAGCTCCTACAATGAGCAGTTCTTC.

This chain connects TRBV11-2 to TRBJ2-7; D is ambiguous. This CDR3 comprises 13 residues. Trimming removed 6 bases at V and 1 base at J, with 10 bases between. The germline V gene has CDR1 SGHAT and CDR2 FQNNGV. Here the CDR3 DNA reads TGTGCCAGCAGGGCGGCTAGTTCCTACGAGCAGTACTTC. The encoded protein is CASRAASSYEQYF. The variable domain in full, completed from reference TRBV11-2 and TRBJ2-7, reads EAGVAQSPRYKIIEKRQSVAFWCNPISGHATLYWYQQILGQGPKLLIQFQNNGVVDDSQLPKDRFSAERLKGVDSTLKIQPAKLEDSAVYLCASRAASSYEQYFGPGTRLTVT.

The rearrangement uses TRBV28 and TRBJ2-7, with D possibly TRBD2 on 6 matching bases. CDR3 length equals 15 residues. Trimming pared 5 bases from V and 0 bases from J, leaving 14 bases between. Germline V gives CDR1 MDHEN, CDR2 SYDVKM. CDR3 sequence (DNA): TGTGCCAGCAGTCCCTTTAGCGGCCACTCCTACGAGCAGTACTTC. It yields the protein CASSPFSGHSYEQYF.

The chain combines TRBV7-2 with TRBJ2-7; 10 bases are shared with TRBD1. The V gene end was trimmed by 6 bases and the J gene end by 0 bases; junction bases not matched to a gene: 5. This CDR3 is 15 amino acids long. Looked up from germline, CDR1 is SGHTA and CDR2 is FQGNSA. In DNA, the CDR3 is TGTGCCAGCAGAGCCCGGGACAGGGGCTCCTACGAGCAGTACTTC. This translates into CASRARDRGSYEQYF.

The chain uses TRBV9 and TRBJ1-1; TRBD1 might be the D (5 bases). With 5 bases removed from V and 11 bases from J, the gap between germline ends came to 16 bases. The germline gives CDR1 SGDLS, CDR2 YYNGEE. This CDR3 comprises 12 residues. Written as DNA, the CDR3 is TGTGCCAGCAGTCCTTCCCGGGACCTCGCTTTCTTT. Its protein is CASSPSRDLAFF. The full variable domain, with the rest looked up from reference TRBV9 and TRBJ1-1, is DSGVTQTPKHLITATGQRVTLRCSPRSGDLSVYWYQQSLDQGLQFLIQYYNGEERAKGNILERFSAQQFPDLHSELNLSSLELGDSALYFCASSPSRDLAFFGQGTRLTVV.

Worth noting for this clone: Compared with germline, one end of the junction differs, possibly owing to a read error. The V gene is TRBV7-6, the J gene TRBJ2-7; unclear D gene. This CDR3 region has 11 residues. The germline CDR1 and CDR2 sequences are SGHVS and FNYEAQ. DNA for the CDR3: TGTGCCAGCTGCTTAGAGTACGAGCAGTACTTC. Residues: CASCLEYEQYF.

Only one count was recorded for this clone. The CDR3 DNA reads as TGTGCCACCAGCCGGGGGACTAGCGGAAGCACAGATACGCAGTATTTT. This codes for CATSRGTSGSTDTQYF. V gene TRBV15 combines with J gene TRBJ2-3, with TRBD2 matching 11 bases. Germline loops: CDR1 LNHNV, CDR2 YYDKDF (reference sequence). V lost 5 bases, J lost 0 bases, and 4 bases stayed unmatched. CDR3 length: 16 residues.

The V gene is TRBV5-1, the J gene TRBJ2-4; D unclear. Germline values: CDR1 SGHRS, CDR2 YFSETQ. The CDR3 is 14 residues long. V was cut by 4 bases and J by 0 bases, with 8 bases left in between. The DNA of the CDR3 is TGCGCCAGCAGCCCATCAGTAGCCAAAAACATTCAGTACTTC. Its protein is CASSPSVAKNIQYF.

The J gene is TRBJ2-2, the V gene TRBV5-4, with D possibly called TRBD1 or TRBD2 (6 bases each). Germline V gene sequence: CDR1 SGHNT, CDR2 YYREEE (reference sequence). V was cut by 5 bases and J by 10 bases, with 18 bases left in between. CDR3 size: 14 residues. The CDR3 DNA follows: TGTGCCAGCAGACTAGGGGGGCCCCTCGCGGAGCTGTTTTTT. Translated, it gives CASRLGGPLAELFF.

The CDR3: CASSPPLLSSYNEQFF. Here the CDR3 DNA reads TGTGCCAGCTCACCACCCCTCCTGAGCTCCTACAATGAGCAGTTCTTC. The V and J genes are TRBV18 and TRBJ2-1; D is unresolved. CDR3 length: 16 residues. The V end lost 0 bases, the J end lost 0 bases, and 9 bases lay between the germline ends. Per the germline V gene, CDR1 is KGHSH and CDR2 is LQKENI.

The chain links TRBV7-8 to TRBJ2-1; unclear D gene. The ends were cut back, 3 bases at V and 8 bases at J, with 14 bases in the middle. Per germline, CDR1 SGHVS and CDR2 FQNEAQ. CDR3 length equals 14 residues. The CDR3 spells CASSFLSVFHEQFF. CDR3 DNA: TGTGCCAGCAGCTTTCTCAGCGTTTTTCATGAGCAGTTCTTC.

This chain links TRBV11-2 with TRBJ2-7, with 8 positions matching TRBD2. Trimming took 4 bases from V and 4 from J; bases not matched to a gene: 18. The CDR3 runs 18 residues. From germline, CDR1 is SGHAT and CDR2 FQNNGV. The CDR3 sequence: CASSSRGGGVAGLYEQYF. DNA of the CDR3: TGTGCCAGCAGCTCCCGTGGAGGGGGGGTAGCGGGATTATACGAGCAGTACTTC.

The chain employs TRBV7-9 and TRBJ1-5; no definite D call. Germline V gives CDR1 SEHNR, CDR2 FQNEAQ (reference sequence). The CDR3 covers 16 residues. The ends were cut back, 5 bases at V and 4 bases at J, with 18 bases in the middle. The CDR3 DNA follows: TGTGCCAGCAGCGACGGGGTCGATCTATATAATCAGCCCCAGCATTTT. Its translation is CASSDGVDLYNQPQHF.